This T cell receptor beta chain appears in the sequencing data of a study of blood T cell repertoires in COVID-19. Study-wide background: Samples representing acute and convalescent COVID-19 were sourced from the United States, Italy and Spain.

Germline V lookup: CDR1 SGHTA, CDR2 FQGNSA. CDR3 length equals 14 residues. V was clipped by 1 base and J by 3 bases, with 9 bases between them. Categorization into cohorts depended on clinical history that participants reported. Data came from immunoSEQ multiplex PCR; TCRdb stores just in-frame clones and leaves some out. Of 260,000 or so clones listed, about 85% are singletons. Specimen: PBMCs or T cells enriched from blood (not recorded which). The V gene is TRBV7-2, the J gene TRBJ1-1; TRBD1 might be the D (5 bases). The clonotype originates from a woman aged 45-60 years who had recovered from COVID-19. The chain's CDR3 is CASSLGGVDTEAFF. For the CDR3, the DNA is TGTGCCAGCAGCTTAGGGGGCGTGGACACTGAAGCTTTCTTT.